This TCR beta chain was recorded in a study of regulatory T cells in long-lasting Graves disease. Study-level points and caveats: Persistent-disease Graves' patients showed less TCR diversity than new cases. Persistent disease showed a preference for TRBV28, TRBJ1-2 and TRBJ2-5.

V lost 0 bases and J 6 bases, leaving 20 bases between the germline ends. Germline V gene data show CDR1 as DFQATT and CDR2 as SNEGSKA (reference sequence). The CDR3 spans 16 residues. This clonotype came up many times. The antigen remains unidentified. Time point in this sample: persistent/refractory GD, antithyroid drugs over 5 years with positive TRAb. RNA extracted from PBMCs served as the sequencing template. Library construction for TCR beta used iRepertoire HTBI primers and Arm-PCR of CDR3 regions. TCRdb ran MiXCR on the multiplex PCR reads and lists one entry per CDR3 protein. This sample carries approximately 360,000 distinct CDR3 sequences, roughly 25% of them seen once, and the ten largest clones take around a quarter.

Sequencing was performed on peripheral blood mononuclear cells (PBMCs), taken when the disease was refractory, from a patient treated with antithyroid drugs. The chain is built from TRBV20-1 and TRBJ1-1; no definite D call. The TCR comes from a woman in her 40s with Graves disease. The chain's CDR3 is CSARDLGRRGDSEAFF. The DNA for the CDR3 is TGCAGTGCTAGAGATCTCGGGCGGCGGGGTGACTCTGAAGCTTTCTTT.